This TCR beta chain derives from a study of blood T cell repertoires in COVID-19. The repertoire was sequenced with immunoSEQ multiplex PCR; TCRdb's copy has only in-frame clones and lacks some. Seen here are 250,000 or so clones, 90% observed once, and the top ten hold 0.85% to 0.95%. The participants were between about 18 and 95 years old and came from under 25 US areas. V was pared by 7 bases and J by 4 bases, with 5 bases of the junction left unmatched. The CDR3 loop spans 15 amino acids. Looked up from germline, CDR1 is SGHVS and CDR2 is FQNEAQ. The rearrangement links TRBV7-8 to TRBJ2-1, with TRBD2 matching over 12 bases. This receptor was taken from a man in his forties or fifties who had been exposed to COVID-19. The sample was PBMCs or T cells enriched from blood (not recorded which). CDR3 in amino acids: CASTETSGGYNEQFF. The DNA for the CDR3 is TGTGCCAGCACCGAGACTAGCGGGGGTTACAATGAGCAGTTCTTC. Full variable domain (outside the CDR3, taken from reference TRBV7-8 and TRBJ2-1): GAGVSQSPRYKVAKRGQDVALRCDPISGHVSLFWYQQALGQGPEFLTYFQNEAQLDKSGLPSDRFFAERPEGSVSTLKIQRTQQEDSAVYLCASTETSGGYNEQFFGPGTRLTVL.